Listed below are T cell receptor beta chains from one sample, sequenced in a study of T cell changes during pregnancy in multiple sclerosis. TCRdb keeps only in-frame clones here, not all; method: immunoSEQ multiplex PCR. The sample has tens of thousands of clones; 90% to 95% are singletons. This specimen was peripheral blood, taken in the first trimester of pregnancy. These receptor sequences come from a female donor in good health, enrolled as a control in a pregnancy study. The CDR3 runs from the conserved cysteine through the conserved F or W. A D gene is named only where the DNA matches it firmly. Clone size is not always given. Where it is, it says once, few, many or a class for expanded clones.

>12|.|TRBJ2-1|.|TRBV10-3
CATSTSLYEQFF
TGTGCCACCTCTACTAGCCTCTATGAGCAGTTCTTC
>14|.|TRBJ2-7|.|TRBV6-5
CASSYSRDSYEQYF
TGTGCCAGCAGTTACTCGCGCGACTCCTACGAGCAGTACTTC
>18|.|TRBJ2-6|.|TRBV4-1
CASSHDGQRIAGANVLTF
TGCGCCAGCAGCCATGATGGACAGCGTATAGCCGGGGCCAACGTCCTGACTTTC
>15|.|TRBJ2-1|TRBD2|TRBV6-1
CASSEGREEVNEQFF
TGTGCCAGCAGTGAGGGCCGGGAGGAGGTCAATGAGCAGTTCTTC
>16|.|TRBJ2-3|TRBD1|TRBV5-1
CASSLGTGSSTDTQYF
TGCGCCAGCAGCTTGGGGACAGGATCTAGCACAGATACGCAGTATTTT
>15|.|TRBJ1-4|.|TRBV19
CASSLWPGGGEKLFF
TGTGCCAGTAGTCTGTGGCCCGGGGGGGGTGAAAAACTGTTTTTT
>16|.|TRBJ1-1|TRBD1|TRBV4-1
CASKSVGRGRETEAFF
TGCGCCAGCAAAAGTGTAGGCAGGGGGCGAGAGACTGAAGCTTTCTTT
>14|.|TRBJ2-1|.|TRBV11-3
CASSFSGSKDEQFF
TGTGCCAGCAGCTTTTCCGGGTCAAAGGATGAGCAGTTCTTC
>18|.|TRBJ1-3|.|TRBV7-9
CASSLAEFFTAGGNTIYF
TGTGCCAGCAGCTTAGCGGAGTTTTTTACGGCCGGTGGAAACACCATATATTTT
>16|once|TRBJ2-5|.|TRBV4-1
CASSQAPSRVQETQYF
TGCGCCAGCAGCCAAGCCCCGTCCCGCGTTCAAGAGACCCAGTACTTC
>18|.|TRBJ2-1|TRBD1|TRBV18
CASSPQPPGQSSYNEQFF
TGTGCCAGCTCACCACAACCTCCGGGACAGAGCTCCTACAATGAGCAGTTCTTC
>16|.|TRBJ1-5|.|TRBV27
CASSEYRTGSNQPQHF
TGTGCCAGCAGCGAATACCGTACAGGAAGCAATCAGCCCCAGCATTTT
>14|.|TRBJ2-1|.|TRBV7-9
CASSLARGENEQFF
TGTGCCAGCAGCTTAGCGAGAGGCGAGAATGAGCAGTTCTTC
>14|.|TRBJ2-5|.|TRBV10-2
CASSDDRPEETQYF
TGCGCCAGCAGTGACGACAGGCCTGAAGAGACCCAGTACTTC
>13|few|TRBJ2-5|TRBD1|TRBV28
CASSLDRGETQYF
TGTGCCAGCAGTTTGGACAGGGGTGAGACCCAGTACTTC
>16|once|TRBJ2-7|.|TRBV19
CASSRSPGHPTIEQYF
TGTGCCAGTAGCCGGTCCCCGGGACACCCTACCATCGAGCAGTACTTC
>14|.|TRBJ2-7|TRBD2|TRBV6-1
CASTRWRESYEQYF
TGTGCCAGCACCAGGTGGCGGGAGTCCTACGAGCAGTACTTC
>16|.|TRBJ1-1|TRBD1|TRBV28
CASSSILRTGNTEAFF
TGTGCCAGCAGTTCTATCCTCAGGACAGGGAACACTGAAGCTTTCTTT